This is a list of T cell receptor beta chains from one sample in a study of vaccination and CD4 T cells after COVID-19. TCRdb re-called the PCR reads through MiXCR, storing one row per CDR3 protein. Of 9,500 to 15,000 distinct CDR3 sequences detected, roughly 60% appear once; the ten largest clones hold 7.5% to 8.5%. Their antigen targets remain unknown. Input material: CD4+ T cells from blood, cultured in vitro. These receptors were taken from a human donor who had recovered from COVID-19. Each CDR3 is given with its conserved first and last residue. Each record gives: V gene, J gene, CDR3 protein.

>TRBV20-1|TRBJ2-1
CSASAHSDYNEQFF
>TRBV10-3|TRBJ2-1
CAISDPRFSGNSYNEQFF
>TRBV7-9|TRBJ2-5
CASSLALGSWETQYF
>TRBV6-1|TRBJ2-3
CASSVEAPDTQYF
>TRBV5-1|TRBJ1-1
CASSLAGDTEAFF
>TRBV7-9|TRBJ2-5
CASSLAVASGRVGETQYF
>TRBV27|TRBJ2-5
CASSLTLGETQYF
>TRBV7-9|TRBJ2-3
CASDRLAGVTDTQYF
>TRBV6-1|TRBJ2-2
CATHISGGWRANTGELFF
>TRBV20-1|TRBJ1-5
CSASPPGVGNQPQHF
>TRBV6-2/TRBV6-3|TRBJ1-5
CASKAGTLNQPQHF
>TRBV28|TRBJ1-4
CASMVGSANEKLFF
>TRBV6-4|TRBJ1-2
CASSDSFQGQVYGYTF
>TRBV18|TRBJ2-1
CASSAGQGSYNEQFF
>TRBV7-9|TRBJ2-5
CASSSGIGETQYF
>TRBV5-4|TRBJ1-2
CASSLIDRTTGYTF
>TRBV24-1|TRBJ2-3
CATRQAPSDTQYF
>TRBV19|TRBJ1-5
CASSYRGQPQHF
>TRBV7-2|TRBJ1-3
CASSYRQGSGNTIYF